The source of this T cell receptor beta chain is a study of T cell responses to AZD1222 COVID-19 vaccine. General study findings and limits: Without day 14 samples, only post-peak T cell repertoires were studied. At baseline, just a handful of AZD1222 recipients tested seropositive.

Concerning this clone: What it binds is not known.

Profiled with immunoSEQ multiplex PCR; TCRdb holds only in-frame clones, not every one. The profile covers 130,000 to 150,000 clones, with roughly 92% appearing a single time and around 1.7% taken by the ten largest. The sample consisted of peripheral blood, taken on day 0 of AZD1222 vaccination. This TCR was sampled from an adult in good health.

CDR3 sequence reads: CASSVRTVSSYNEQFF. In DNA form, the CDR3 reads TGCGCCAGCAGCGTACGGACGGTTAGCTCCTACAATGAGCAGTTCTTC. The chain recombines TRBV5-1 with TRBJ2-1; D gene ambiguous. Germline CDR1 reads SGHRS; CDR2 reads YFSETQ. V was trimmed by 4 bases and J by 0 bases, leaving 14 bases between them. The CDR3 runs to 16 residues.